This T cell receptor beta chain derives from a study of a mutant IDH1 vaccine in newly diagnosed glioma. About the study: Radiotherapy alone preceded vaccination by 4-6 weeks; alternatively, vaccination started with temozolomide cycles. Therapy received beforehand was radiotherapy, temozolomide, or both, with most patients given both.

Time point defined: week 47, end of study. Topical imiquimod was applied with each vaccine dose, which held 300 ug of mutant IDH1 20-mer peptide. The donors had new WHO grade 3 or 4 astrocytomas; these were IDH1-mutant and ATRX-lost. Libraries were prepared by immunoSEQ multiplex PCR; TCRdb keeps only in-frame clonotypes and omits some of them. The data contain 84,000 or so clones, about 81% of them singletons. As to this clone: Its antigen is unknown.

The V segment lost 5 bases and the J segment 7 bases; nucleotides outside the gene matches: 11. The germline CDR1 and CDR2 sequences are MNHEY and SVGAGI. This CDR3 is 15 amino acids long. This clonotype originated in a man aged 35-49 years with glioma. This specimen was PBMCs, taken from a glioma patient whose treatment included an IDH1 peptide vaccine. The chain uses TRBV6-5 and TRBJ1-5, with 7 bases lining up with TRBD1. The CDR3 DNA follows: TGTGCCAGCAGTGGGCAGGGGGGGTTCGGCCAGCCCCAGCATTTT. Encoded protein: CASSGQGGFGQPQHF.